Following are 29 T cell receptor beta chains from one sample sequenced in a study of blood T cell repertoires in COVID-19. The method was immunoSEQ multiplex PCR; TCRdb's version includes in-frame clones alone and lacks a portion of them. The sample contains approximately 280,000 clones, 90% of which appear only once. The sequenced material came from peripheral blood. The source of these receptors is a woman aged 25-40 years with COVID-19, enrolled during active disease.

This sequence joins TRBV30 and TRBJ2-1; 11 nucleotides match TRBD2. The germline V gene has CDR1 GTSNPN and CDR2 SVGIG (reference sequence). The CDR3 length is 14 residues. With V trimmed by 5 bases and J by 6 bases, 6 bases remained unmatched. The CDR3 coding sequence is TGTGCCTGGGTGGGACTAGCGGCCGCCAATGAGCAGTTCTTC. Encoded protein: CAWVGLAAANEQFF.

This chain links TRBV7-2 with TRBJ2-7; D is perhaps TRBD1 (5 bases). V shed 5 bases and J shed 2 bases, with 10 bases lying between them. There are 13 residues in the CDR3. Germline CDR1 and CDR2: SGHTA and FQGNSA. The CDR3 spells CASSAQAPYEQYF. The CDR3 DNA reads as TGTGCCAGCAGCGCACAGGCTCCCTACGAGCAGTACTTC.

CDR3 residues: CASSLQGDTYNEQFF. CDR3 nucleotide sequence: TGTGCCAGCAGCTTACAAGGGGACACCTACAATGAGCAGTTCTTC. This rearrangement joins TRBV7-2 to TRBJ2-1; D possibly corresponds to TRBD1 (6 bases). The CDR3 covers 15 residues. Germline V gene data show CDR1 as SGHTA and CDR2 as FQGNSA. The germline V and J ends were trimmed by 2 bases and 2 bases, with 10 bases remaining between them.

CDR3 loop: CASSQEVAEEGTGELFF. The CDR3 nucleotides are TGCGCCAGCAGCCAAGAGGTAGCGGAGGAGGGCACCGGGGAGCTGTTTTTT. J is TRBJ2-2 and V is TRBV4-1, with a tentative D call TRBD2 (6 bases). The CDR3 has 17 amino acids. CDR1 MGHRA and CDR2 YSYEKL come from the germline V gene. The V end lost 0 bases, the J end lost 4 bases, and 15 bases lay between the germline ends.

The chain uses TRBV2 and TRBJ2-1; TRBD2 matches at 10 bases. Per the germline V gene, CDR1 is SNHLY and CDR2 is FYNNEI. Trimming removed 5 bases from V and 8 bases from J; junction bases left unmatched: 9. This CDR3 has 15 amino acids. In DNA, the CDR3 is TGTGCCAGCAGTCCTAGCGGGAGTTCCTTGGATGAGCAGTTCTTC. Its translation is CASSPSGSSLDEQFF. Full variable domain (remainder filled in from reference TRBV2 and TRBJ2-1): EPEVTQTPSHQVTQMGQEVILRCVPISNHLYFYWYRQILGQKVEFLVSFYNNEISEKSEIFDDQFSVERPDGSNFTLKIRSTKLEDSAMYFCASSPSGSSLDEQFFGPGTRLTVL.

This chain joins TRBV6-2 or TRBV6-3 and TRBJ1-6; D is possibly TRBD1 (6 bases). V gave up 6 bases and J gave up 7 bases, with 19 bases separating them. The CDR3 has 16 residues. Germline loops: CDR1 MNHEY, CDR2 SVGEGT. The CDR3 region is CASSLRQDRPNSPLHF. CDR3 sequence (DNA): TGTGCCAGCAGCCTCCGACAGGACAGACCCAATTCACCCCTCCACTTT.

The gene calls are TRBV2 and TRBJ2-5; TRBD1 matches at 7 bases. Unmatched junction bases numbered 0, after V lost 5 bases and J lost 3 bases. The germline CDR1 and CDR2 sequences are SNHLY and FYNNEI. This CDR3 spans 12 amino acids. CDR3 amino acids: CASSTGEETQYF. In nucleotides, the CDR3 is TGTGCCAGCAGTACAGGGGAAGAGACCCAGTACTTC.

The chain couples TRBV5-4 to TRBJ2-7, with 8 bases identical to TRBD1. V gave up 4 bases and J gave up 5 bases; unmatched junction bases: 14. The CDR3 sequence is 16 residues long. Germline V gives CDR1 SGHNT, CDR2 YYREEE (reference sequence). CDR3 nucleotides: TGTGCCAGCAGCGCCCCGGGTGCAGGGGGCTGGAACGAGCAGTACTTC. Residues: CASSAPGAGGWNEQYF.

Only one count was recorded for this clone. The rearrangement uses TRBV29-1 and TRBJ2-7; 8 bases map to TRBD2. CDR3 length: 16 residues. V was pared by 6 bases and J by 3 bases, with 16 bases of the junction left unmatched. Germline V lookup: CDR1 SQVTM, CDR2 ANQGSEA. The CDR3 spells CSVVVLEAGALYEQYF. The CDR3 DNA follows: TGCAGCGTCGTAGTACTAGAAGCGGGAGCCCTCTACGAGCAGTACTTC.

A single count supports this clone. The chain joins TRBV19 to TRBJ1-1; D remains unclear. Per germline, CDR1 LNHDA and CDR2 SQIVND (reference sequence). This CDR3 has 13 residues. Trimming cost V 1 base and J 0 bases, with 3 bases left between them. The CDR3 DNA reads as TGTGCCAGTAGTATAGCTCTGAACACTGAAGCTTTCTTT. It is translated as CASSIALNTEAFF.

V and J are TRBV27 and TRBJ2-4, with a weak D call TRBD2 (5 bases). The CDR3 is made up of 14 amino acids. Trimming left V 3 bases short and J 1 base short, with 7 bases between. Germline CDR1 reads MNHEY; CDR2 reads SMNVEV (reference sequence). CDR3 region: CASSLSGAKNIQYF. CDR3 sequence (DNA): TGTGCCAGCAGTTTGTCGGGGGCCAAAAACATTCAGTACTTC.

The rearrangement links TRBV11-3 to TRBJ2-1; 11 nucleotides match TRBD2. This CDR3 has 15 residues. Trimming at V came to 2 bases and at J to 9 bases, leaving 6 bases not matched to a gene. Per germline, CDR1 SGHNT and CDR2 YENEEA. In DNA, the CDR3 is TGTGCCAGCAGCTTAACTCTAGCGGGAGGTGGTGAGCAGTTCTTC. This codes for CASSLTLAGGGEQFF.

The V and J genes are TRBV5-1 and TRBJ1-3; possible D gene TRBD1, 6 bases. Germline assignment: CDR1 SGHRS and CDR2 YFSETQ. The V end was cut by 4 bases, the J end by 2 bases, with 22 bases between. CDR3 size: 18 residues. CDR3 sequence (DNA): TGCGCCAGCAGCCTGGGGCACCAAAGGACAGCCACTGGAAACACCATATATTTT. This codes for CASSLGHQRTATGNTIYF.

This clone was recorded a few times. The CDR3, as DNA: TGTGCCAGCAGCTGGGGACAGGGGGGCAGGACTGAAGCTTTCTTT. Protein: CASSWGQGGRTEAFF. The chain joins TRBV5-5 to TRBJ1-1, with TRBD1 identical over 11 bases. With V trimmed by 3 bases and J by 5 bases, 6 bases remained unmatched. The length of the CDR3 is 15 residues. Germline lookup yields CDR1 SGHKS and CDR2 YYEKEE (reference sequence).

The chain links TRBV6-5 to TRBJ2-5; D is perhaps TRBD2 (5 bases). CDR1 and CDR2 (germline): MNHEY, SVGAGI. V was clipped by 0 bases and J by 0 bases, with 11 bases between them. The CDR3 has 16 amino acids. CDR3 sequence: CASSYSLPGYQETQYF. CDR3 bases: TGTGCCAGCAGTTACTCATTACCGGGGTACCAAGAGACCCAGTACTTC.

In its sample, this clone was seen once. J is TRBJ2-5 and V is TRBV10-3; D might be TRBD1 (6 bases). In germline, CDR1 is ENHRY, CDR2 SYGVKD. CDR3 length: 15 amino acids. Trimming took off 3 bases at V and 9 bases at J, with 20 bases between the two ends. Here the CDR3 DNA reads TGTGCCATCAGTGAATTAGGGCAGGGCGAGGGGGCCCAGTACTTC. Amino acid sequence: CAISELGQGEGAQYF.

This rearrangement joins TRBV4-1 to TRBJ1-4, with 10 bases that match TRBD1. The length of the CDR3 is 19 residues. In germline, CDR1 is MGHRA, CDR2 YSYEKL. V lost 0 bases and J lost 3; bases outside the gene matches: 10. The CDR3 DNA is TGCGCCAGCAGCCAAGAGGCCGGGACAGGGGTTTTGGCTAATGAAAAACTGTTTTTT. Protein sequence: CASSQEAGTGVLANEKLFF.

V gene TRBV5-5 combines with J gene TRBJ1-4; D possibly corresponds to TRBD1 (5 bases). This CDR3 is built from 16 residues. V lost 0 bases to trimming and J lost 5 bases, with 14 bases between them. Germline V gives CDR1 SGHKS, CDR2 YYEKEE (reference sequence). This CDR3 reads CASSLATGRVNEKLFF. The CDR3 DNA reads as TGTGCCAGCAGCTTGGCGACCGGCAGGGTGAATGAAAAACTGTTTTTT.

The rearrangement joins TRBV24-1 to TRBJ2-1, with TRBD2 as a possible D gene (6 bases). Per germline, CDR1 KGHDR and CDR2 SFDVKD. This CDR3 is built from 15 residues. V shed 4 bases and J shed 8 bases, with 17 bases lying between them. CDR3 DNA: TGTGCCACCAGTGAATGGTCCGGGACGGGGGATGAGCAGTTCTTC. This encodes CATSEWSGTGDEQFF.

The table lists this clone with a count of one. V gene TRBV27 combines with J gene TRBJ1-5, with D unclear. The CDR3 length is 15 residues. V was shortened by 3 bases and J by 7 bases, with 16 bases between the two germline ends. The V gene's germline CDR1 is MNHEY and CDR2 SMNVEV (reference sequence). The CDR3 DNA reads as TGTGCCAGCAGTTTCTCCGGGAGTCCCACGCAGCCCCAGCATTTT. Translating gives CASSFSGSPTQPQHF.

The chain has TRBV4-1 and TRBJ2-2; 8 bases fit TRBD1. CDR3 length: 18 amino acids. V was pared by 3 bases and J by 0 bases, with 9 bases of the junction left unmatched. Germline lookup yields CDR1 MGHRA and CDR2 YSYEKL. The CDR3 DNA follows: TGCGCCAGCAGCCACGGACAGGGCCCATACGCGAACACCGGGGAGCTGTTTTTT. It yields the protein CASSHGQGPYANTGELFF.

The chain has TRBV6-2 or TRBV6-3 and TRBJ1-5; D gene ambiguous. From germline, CDR1 is MNHEY and CDR2 SVGEGT. The V gene lost 6 bases and the J gene lost 0 bases, with 6 bases spanning the gap. The CDR3 extends over 13 amino acids. The CDR3 DNA reads as TGTGCCAGCAGCTATAATAGCAATCAGCCCCAGCATTTT. As protein: CASSYNSNQPQHF.

V and J are TRBV9 and TRBJ2-7; no reliable D call. The CDR3 is 16 amino acids. Trimming removed 0 bases from V and 0 bases from J, with 13 bases in between. The germline V gene has CDR1 SGDLS and CDR2 YYNGEE. In DNA form, the CDR3 reads TGTGCCAGCAGCGTAGGTGCTGGGCCGCTCTCCTACGAGCAGTACTTC. This codes for CASSVGAGPLSYEQYF. Combining the CDR3 with reference TRBV9 and TRBJ2-7 gives the whole variable domain DSGVTQTPKHLITATGQRVTLRCSPRSGDLSVYWYQQSLDQGLQFLIQYYNGEERAKGNILERFSAQQFPDLHSELNLSSLELGDSALYFCASSVGAGPLSYEQYFGPGTRLTVT.

The chain has TRBV6-4 and TRBJ2-2; D is possibly TRBD2 (6 bases). Germline V lookup: CDR1 MRHNA, CDR2 SNTAGT. CDR3 size: 19 residues. V was shortened by 4 bases and J by 0 bases, with 21 bases between the two germline ends. The CDR3, as DNA: TGTGCCAGCAGTGGGGCTAGCGACGGAGCCATTTCGAACACCGGGGAGCTGTTTTTT. Its translation: CASSGASDGAISNTGELFF.

This clone was observed once. The rearrangement joins TRBV15 to TRBJ1-3; the D is unclear. Germline lookup yields CDR1 LNHNV and CDR2 YYDKDF (reference sequence). Trimming left V 1 base short and J 7 bases short, with 11 bases between. This CDR3 comprises 14 residues. CDR3 amino acids: CATSRVEAPNTIYF. The CDR3 DNA follows: TGTGCCACCAGCAGAGTAGAGGCCCCCAACACCATATATTTT.

The chain joins TRBV11-2 to TRBJ1-1, with 8 bases identical to TRBD1. Germline V gives CDR1 SGHAT, CDR2 FQNNGV. V shed 8 bases and J 11 bases; nucleotides not matched to a gene: 10. The length of the CDR3 is 12 residues. CDR3 nucleotides: TGTGCCAGCGGAAACAGGGGGTCGTTTGCTTTCTTT. It translates to CASGNRGSFAFF. The whole variable domain, filled in from reference TRBV11-2 and TRBJ1-1, reads EAGVAQSPRYKIIEKRQSVAFWCNPISGHATLYWYQQILGQGPKLLIQFQNNGVVDDSQLPKDRFSAERLKGVDSTLKIQPAKLEDSAVYLCASGNRGSFAFFGQGTRLTVV.

This rearrangement joins TRBV30 to TRBJ2-1; the match to TRBD2 covers 7 bases. The V gene end was trimmed by 5 bases and the J gene end by 2 bases; junction bases not matched to a gene: 6. Germline V gives CDR1 GTSNPN, CDR2 SVGIG (reference sequence). This CDR3 comprises 14 residues. The CDR3 region is CAWGRETAYNEQFF. CDR3 in DNA: TGTGCCTGGGGGCGGGAGACAGCCTACAATGAGCAGTTCTTC.

This chain links TRBV4-1 with TRBJ1-2; TRBD1 aligns across 8 bases. The V gene's germline CDR1 is MGHRA and CDR2 YSYEKL. Trimming removed 4 bases from V and 14 bases from J; junction bases left unmatched: 15. The CDR3 runs to 14 residues. The DNA for the CDR3 is TGCGCCAGCAGCCCTAGGACAGGGAACTCTGTCGGAACCTTC. As protein: CASSPRTGNSVGTF.

The chain combines TRBV24-1 with TRBJ2-5; D might be TRBD2 (6 bases). Germline CDR1 KGHDR, CDR2 SFDVKD. With 5 bases removed from V and 4 bases from J, the gap between germline ends came to 10 bases. The length of the CDR3 is 13 residues. The DNA of the CDR3 is TGTGCCACCAGTGGGTGGGGAGGAGAGACCCAGTACTTC. Translated, it gives CATSGWGGETQYF.